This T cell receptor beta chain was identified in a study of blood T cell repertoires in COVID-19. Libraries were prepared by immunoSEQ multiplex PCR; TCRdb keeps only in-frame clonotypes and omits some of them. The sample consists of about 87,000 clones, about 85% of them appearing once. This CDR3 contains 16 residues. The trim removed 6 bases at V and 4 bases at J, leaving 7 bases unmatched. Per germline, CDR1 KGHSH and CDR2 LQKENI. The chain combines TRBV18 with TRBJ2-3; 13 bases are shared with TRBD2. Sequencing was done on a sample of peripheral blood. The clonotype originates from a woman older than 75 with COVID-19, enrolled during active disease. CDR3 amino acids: CASSERLAGGPDTQYF. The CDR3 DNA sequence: TGTGCCAGCTCCGAACGACTAGCGGGAGGACCAGATACGCAGTATTTT.